The 27 T cell receptor beta chains below were found in one sample sequenced in a study of cytotoxic CD8 clonotypes in ibrutinib-treated CLL. Assay: immunoSEQ multiplex PCR; the TCRdb copy retains only in-frame clones and omits some. This sample has 150,000 to 200,000 clones, with 81% found just once. Sequencing was performed on PBMCs, taken after 12 months of ibrutinib treatment. The source is a human donor with chronic lymphocytic leukemia.

The rearrangement links TRBV11-2 to TRBJ2-3; D is unclear. Germline V lookup: CDR1 SGHAT, CDR2 FQNNGV. Trimming pared 1 base from V and 6 bases from J, leaving 14 bases between. CDR3 length: 15 amino acids. CDR3 bases: TGTGCCAGCAGCTTAGGTCGTCAGGTTTGGGATACGCAGTATTTT. This sequence encodes CASSLGRQVWDTQYF.

The genes are TRBV28 and TRBJ2-7, with TRBD2 matching 9 bases. Unmatched junction bases numbered 9, after V lost 9 bases and J lost 3 bases. CDR1 and CDR2 (germline): MDHEN, SYDVKM. The CDR3 is 14 amino acids. CDR3 loop: CASRTAGGGYEQYF. CDR3 bases: TGTGCCAGTAGAACAGCGGGAGGCGGCTACGAGCAGTACTTC.

This clone was seen a few times. CDR3 DNA sequence: TGTGCCAGCAGCCCGTGGGCTGCTAATGAAAAACTGTTTTTT. Translating gives CASSPWAANEKLFF. This chain joins TRBV28 and TRBJ1-4; no clear D gene. The length of the CDR3 is 14 residues. Trimming left V 6 bases short and J 3 bases short, with 11 bases between. Germline V gives CDR1 MDHEN, CDR2 SYDVKM.

Remarks on this clone: This specimen includes other DNA sequences encoding the same CDR3. V and J are TRBV6-5 and TRBJ1-4; unclear D gene. Trimming shortened V by 6 bases and J by 8 bases, and 13 bases separated the two germline ends. Germline CDR1 MNHEY, CDR2 SVGAGI. The CDR3 is made up of 13 amino acids. CDR3 amino acids: CASSRAGREKLFF. Here the CDR3 DNA reads TGTGCCAGCAGCCGGGCGGGGAGAGAAAAACTGTTTTTT.

J is TRBJ1-5 and V is TRBV28; TRBD1 matches 10 bases. V lost 6 bases to trimming and J lost 1 base; unmatched junction nucleotides: 9. CDR3 length: 17 amino acids. Germline CDR1 and CDR2: MDHEN and SYDVKM. DNA for the CDR3: TGTGCCAGCAGCCCTATCGGGACAGGGGTCAGCAATCAGCCCCAGCATTTT. Amino acids: CASSPIGTGVSNQPQHF.

The CDR3 DNA is TGTGCCAGCAGCTTGGCCGCCGGGACTAGAAATGAGCAGTTCTTC. Residues: CASSLAAGTRNEQFF. The V gene is TRBV5-4, the J gene TRBJ2-1; 8 bases fit TRBD2. CDR3 length: 15 amino acids. Germline lookup yields CDR1 SGHNT and CDR2 YYREEE (reference sequence). The J segment lost 7 bases and the V segment lost 0 bases, leaving 6 bases of the junction unmatched. Complete variable domain (other parts from reference TRBV5-4 and TRBJ2-1): ETGVTQSPTHLIKTRGQQVTLRCSSQSGHNTVSWYQQALGQGPQFIFQYYREEENGRGNFPPRFSGLQFPNYSSELNVNALELDDSALYLCASSLAAGTRNEQFFGPGTRLTVL.

This clone was recorded only once. The V and J genes are TRBV5-1 and TRBJ2-3; 11 bases align to TRBD2. CDR1 and CDR2 (germline): SGHRS, YFSETQ. The CDR3 length is 19 residues. The J segment lost 0 bases and the V segment lost 2 bases, leaving 11 bases of the junction unmatched. Written as DNA, the CDR3 is TGCGCCAGCAGCTTCCCCCTAGCGGGGGGCCGGTTAAGCACAGATACGCAGTATTTT. This gives the protein CASSFPLAGGRLSTDTQYF. The full variable domain, completed using reference TRBV5-1 and TRBJ2-3, is KAGVTQTPRYLIKTRGQQVTLSCSPISGHRSVSWYQQTPGQGLQFLFEYFSETQRNKGNFPGRFSGRQFSNSRSEMNVSTLELGDSALYLCASSFPLAGGRLSTDTQYFGPGTRLTVL.

V and J are TRBV2 and TRBJ1-2; D ambiguous. The CDR3 runs 15 residues. CDR1 is SNHLY, CDR2 FYNNEI, per germline. Trimming stripped 4 bases from V and 7 bases from J, with 19 bases between. CDR3 residues: CASSVRTGKMGGYTF. CDR3 in DNA: TGTGCCAGCAGTGTCCGGACGGGAAAAATGGGTGGCTACACCTTC. Based on the CDR3 plus reference TRBV2 and TRBJ1-2, the full variable domain is EPEVTQTPSHQVTQMGQEVILRCVPISNHLYFYWYRQILGQKVEFLVSFYNNEISEKSEIFDDQFSVERPDGSNFTLKIRSTKLEDSAMYFCASSVRTGKMGGYTFGSGTRLTVV.

This clone was seen a handful of times. The chain is built from TRBV7-3 and TRBJ1-1, with 8 bases aligning to TRBD1. In germline, CDR1 is SGHTA, CDR2 FQGTGA. J lost 2 bases, V lost 3 bases, and 2 bases had no gene match. There are 14 residues in the CDR3. The CDR3 sequence: CASSLTGDNTEAFF. CDR3 sequence (DNA): TGTGCCAGCAGCTTGACAGGGGACAACACTGAAGCTTTCTTT.

The chain is built from TRBV28 and TRBJ2-7; 7 bases line up with TRBD2. Germline V gene sequence: CDR1 MDHEN, CDR2 SYDVKM. Trimming cost V 4 bases and J 3 bases; bases outside gene matches: 9. The CDR3 contains 15 residues. CDR3 region: CASSSGGAGIYEQYF. In DNA, the CDR3 is TGTGCCAGCAGTTCCGGAGGAGCGGGGATCTACGAGCAGTACTTC. Variable domain in full (rest from reference TRBV28 and TRBJ2-7): DVKVTQSSRYLVKRTGEKVFLECVQDMDHENMFWYRQDPGLGLRLIYFSYDVKMKEKGDIPEGYSVSREKKERFSLILESASTNQTSMYLCASSSGGAGIYEQYFGPGTRLTVT.

The V call is TRBV30, the J call TRBJ1-6, with 8 bases fitting TRBD1. Germline lookup yields CDR1 GTSNPN and CDR2 SVGIG (reference sequence). The ends lost 4 bases at V and 7 bases at J; junction bases unmatched: 6. CDR3 length: 14 amino acids. The CDR3 DNA follows: TGTGCCTGGATTAGGACAGGGTACAATTCACCCCTCCACTTT. Amino acids: CAWIRTGYNSPLHF. The full variable domain, rest sourced from reference TRBV30 and TRBJ1-6, is SQTIHQWPATLVQPVGSPLSLECTVEGTSNPNLYWYRQAAGRGLQLLFYSVGIGQISSEVPQNLSASRPQDRQFILSSKKLLLSDSGFYLCAWIRTGYNSPLHFGNGTRLTVT.

The CDR3 DNA follows: TGTGCCAGCAGTACACAGGGGCCAAATCAGCCCCAGCATTTT. It specifies CASSTQGPNQPQHF. This chain connects TRBV27 to TRBJ1-5; 7 bases are shared with TRBD1. J gave up 4 bases and V 5 bases, and 5 bases lay outside the gene matches. CDR3 length: 14 residues. CDR1 and CDR2 from the germline V gene are MNHEY and SMNVEV (reference sequence).

This chain connects TRBV29-1 to TRBJ1-4; D not certain. V gave up 4 bases and J gave up 0 bases, with 9 bases separating them. This CDR3 region has 14 residues. The germline V gene encodes CDR1 SQVTM and CDR2 ANQGSEA. The CDR3 reads CSVVERSTNEKLFF. The CDR3 nucleotides are TGCAGCGTTGTCGAACGCTCAACTAATGAAAAACTGTTTTTT.

This clone came up many times. V and J are TRBV6-1 and TRBJ1-5, with D uncertain. This CDR3 is built from 15 residues. In germline, CDR1 is MNHNS, CDR2 SASEGT. Trimming removed 3 bases from V and 2 bases from J, with 11 bases in between. CDR3 sequence reads: CASSDYNTGNQPQHF. In nucleotides, the CDR3 is TGTGCCAGCAGTGATTACAACACCGGCAATCAGCCCCAGCATTTT.

This chain connects TRBV5-1 to TRBJ2-5; 9 bases are a match to TRBD1. CDR1 and CDR2 from the germline V gene are SGHRS and YFSETQ. The trim removed 8 bases at V and 4 bases at J, leaving 9 bases unmatched. The CDR3 is 14 residues long. As DNA, the CDR3 is TGCGCCAGTCGGACAGGGGAGGTTCGAGAGACCCAGTACTTC. Encoded protein: CASRTGEVRETQYF.

The J gene is TRBJ2-7, the V gene TRBV7-9; TRBD1 aligns across 10 bases. CDR3 length: 16 amino acids. Germline CDR1 reads SEHNR; CDR2 reads FQNEAQ (reference sequence). The V and J ends lost 4 bases and 5 bases, in that order; junction bases with no gene match: 11. The CDR3 loop is CASSSFWTGGIDEQYF. The CDR3 coding sequence is TGTGCCAGCAGCTCCTTTTGGACAGGGGGTATCGACGAGCAGTACTTC.

The chain joins TRBV6-1 to TRBJ1-2, with 7 positions matching TRBD1. The CDR3 is 15 amino acids. Germline CDR1 and CDR2: MNHNS and SASEGT. Losses at the gene ends were 0 bases for V and 2 bases for J; bases not matched to a gene: 3. The chain's CDR3 is CASSEADRANYGYTF. DNA for the CDR3: TGTGCCAGCAGTGAAGCCGACAGGGCGAACTATGGCTACACCTTC.

The rearrangement joins TRBV10-3 to TRBJ2-3; D is unresolved. The CDR3 is made up of 11 amino acids. Germline CDR1 ENHRY, CDR2 SYGVKD. V shed 7 bases and J shed 1 base, with 3 bases lying between them. DNA of the CDR3: TGTGCCATCAAAGGCACAGATACGCAGTATTTT. This encodes CAIKGTDTQYF.

The chain employs TRBV4-1 and TRBJ1-4; TRBD1 matches 7 bases. This CDR3 contains 14 residues. Trimming took 8 bases from V and 4 from J; bases not matched to a gene: 7. The V gene's germline CDR1 is MGHRA and CDR2 YSYEKL. The CDR3 sequence: CASGAGTDNEKLFF. The CDR3 coding sequence is TGCGCCAGCGGTGCCGGGACAGATAATGAAAAACTGTTTTTT.

The rearrangement links TRBV5-4 to TRBJ2-7, with no clear D. Between the trimmed V and J ends, which lost 1 base and 3 bases, there was a span of 8 bases. The CDR3 extends over 13 amino acids. The germline V gene has CDR1 SGHNT and CDR2 YYREEE (reference sequence). Here the CDR3 DNA reads TGTGCCAGCAGCTTGCAGGTAGACTACGAGCAGTACTTC. This codes for CASSLQVDYEQYF.

In this sample, this clone turned up once. The chain is built from TRBV10-3 and TRBJ2-3; TRBD2 matches 8 bases. This CDR3 region has 15 residues. Per germline, CDR1 ENHRY and CDR2 SYGVKD. V gave up 6 bases and J gave up 0 bases; unmatched junction bases: 5. The CDR3 is CAIRILAESTDTQYF. The CDR3 DNA follows: TGTGCCATCAGAATACTAGCGGAGAGCACAGATACGCAGTATTTT.

The chain joins TRBV5-1 to TRBJ2-7; 7 nucleotides line up with TRBD1. Trimming removed 3 bases from V and 0 bases from J; junction bases left unmatched: 6. Looked up from germline, CDR1 is SGHRS and CDR2 is YFSETQ. The CDR3 consists of 15 residues. The CDR3 spells CASSSYGTDSYEQYF. The CDR3 DNA reads TGCGCCAGCAGCTCCTACGGGACAGACTCCTACGAGCAGTACTTC.

V gene TRBV6-5 combines with J gene TRBJ1-1; 7 positions match TRBD1. The length of the CDR3 is 15 residues. Germline CDR1 MNHEY, CDR2 SVGAGI. The V segment lost 2 bases and the J segment 3 bases; nucleotides outside the gene matches: 6. CDR3 amino acids: CASSYHGRGDTEAFF. CDR3 bases: TGTGCCAGCAGTTACCATGGCAGGGGGGACACTGAAGCTTTCTTT.

This rearrangement joins TRBV9 to TRBJ1-4, with D perhaps TRBD1 (5 bases). The CDR3 extends over 13 amino acids. Trimming left V 3 bases short and J 7 bases short, with 10 bases between. Germline V lookup: CDR1 SGDLS, CDR2 YYNGEE. Here the CDR3 reads CASSADIGEKLFF. The CDR3 DNA follows: TGTGCCAGCAGCGCGGACATCGGTGAAAAACTGTTTTTT.

The chain links TRBV4-3 to TRBJ2-7; TRBD1 matches at 12 bases. Trimming at V came to 2 bases and at J to 4 bases, leaving 6 bases not matched to a gene. The germline gives CDR1 LGHNA, CDR2 YSLEER. CDR3 length equals 16 residues. CDR3 in DNA: TGCGCCAGCAGCCAAACGGGGACAGGGGGCTCGTACGAGCAGTACTTC. As protein: CASSQTGTGGSYEQYF.

The J gene is TRBJ2-7, the V gene TRBV6-5; 8 bases line up with TRBD1. The CDR3 length is 16 residues. The trim removed 0 bases at V and 1 base at J, leaving 5 bases unmatched. Germline CDR1 reads MNHEY; CDR2 reads SVGAGI. DNA for the CDR3: TGTGCCAGCAGTTACTCGGCGGGACAGGATTCCTACGAGCAGTACTTC. Encoded protein: CASSYSAGQDSYEQYF.

In this sample, this clone turned up a few times. The CDR3 here is CASSRSPLGAYEQYF. The CDR3 DNA is TGTGCCAGTAGTAGGAGTCCACTTGGGGCCTACGAGCAGTACTTC. This chain joins TRBV19 and TRBJ2-7; D is unclear. Germline CDR1 and CDR2: LNHDA and SQIVND (reference sequence). This CDR3 is built from 15 residues. Trimming took 4 bases from V and 2 from J, leaving 15 bases between them.